This T cell receptor beta chain was captured in a study of cytomegalovirus exposure and HLA in healthy donors. The PCR employed 60 Vbeta primers together with 13 Jbeta primers. Using immunoSEQ multiplex PCR, the repertoire was profiled, and TCRdb retains in-frame clones only, with some absent. The sample records 150,000 to 200,000 clones, around 80% being singletons. CDR1 is MDHEN and CDR2 is SYDVKM in the germline V gene. There are 13 residues in the CDR3. The J segment lost 7 bases and the V segment lost 6 bases, leaving 6 bases of the junction unmatched. The rearrangement uses TRBV28 and TRBJ1-1; 9 bases agree with TRBD1. The clonotype comes from a woman aged 25 to 39 in good health and CMV-seropositive. The sample comprised PBMCs. The CDR3 bases are TGTGCCAGCAGCCCATGGACAGGGGTTGAAGCTTTCTTT. The encoded protein is CASSPWTGVEAFF.